The 13 T cell receptor beta chains below were found in one sample sequenced in a study of OX40 agonist ivuxolimab in advanced cancers. Libraries were prepared by immunoSEQ multiplex PCR; TCRdb keeps only in-frame clonotypes and omits some of them. The data show tens of thousands of clones, around 83% seen once. The material sequenced was CD4+ or CD8+ T cells sorted from blood, taken in a trial of the OX40 agonist ivuxolimab. Receptor source: an adult with an advanced solid tumor such as melanoma, head and neck, liver or kidney cancer.

This rearrangement joins TRBV11-2 to TRBJ2-3; D uncertain. The germline V gene has CDR1 SGHAT and CDR2 FQNNGV. The V end was cut by 10 bases, the J end by 5 bases, with 13 bases between. The CDR3 consists of 12 residues. The CDR3 region has the DNA TGTGCCACCCTAAGAGTTGGAGATACGCAGTATTTT. Its translation is CATLRVGDTQYF. Filled out from reference TRBV11-2 and TRBJ2-3, the complete variable domain reads EAGVAQSPRYKIIEKRQSVAFWCNPISGHATLYWYQQILGQGPKLLIQFQNNGVVDDSQLPKDRFSAERLKGVDSTLKIQPAKLEDSAVYLCATLRVGDTQYFGPGTRLTVL.

This clone was observed a few times. The chain combines TRBV6-5 with TRBJ2-7; no clear D. The CDR3 contains 9 residues. Trimming removed 2 bases from V and 7 bases from J, with 0 bases in between. Germline CDR1 MNHEY, CDR2 SVGAGI. This CDR3 is CASSYEQYF. The DNA of the CDR3 is TGTGCCAGCAGTTACGAGCAGTACTTC.

J is TRBJ2-7 and V is TRBV19; no clear D. Trimming left V 2 bases short and J 6 bases short, with 11 bases between. This CDR3 spans 13 amino acids. CDR1 LNHDA and CDR2 SQIVND come from the germline V gene (reference sequence). The CDR3 sequence is CASSIRTRAEQYF. In DNA form, the CDR3 reads TGTGCCAGTAGTATACGGACCCGCGCCGAGCAGTACTTC.

The CDR3 protein is CASSSAWSSTNEQYF. DNA for the CDR3: TGTGCCAGCAGCTCTGCCTGGTCCTCAACCAACGAGCAGTACTTC. The V call is TRBV7-6, the J call TRBJ2-7; D call uncertain. This CDR3 contains 15 residues. Trimming shortened V by 4 bases and J by 5 bases, and 18 bases separated the two germline ends. Germline CDR1 is SGHVS and CDR2 is FNYEAQ. The full variable domain, rest sourced from reference TRBV7-6 and TRBJ2-7, is GAGVSQSPRYKVTKRGQDVALRCDPISGHVSLYWYRQALGQGPEFLTYFNYEAQQDKSGLPNDRFSAERPEGSISTLTIQRTEQRDSAMYRCASSSAWSSTNEQYFGPGTRLTVT.

The chain carries TRBV7-6 and TRBJ2-7; TRBD1 aligns across 8 bases. The V gene's germline CDR1 is SGHVS and CDR2 FNYEAQ. With 4 bases clipped from V and 6 bases from J, the junction kept 11 bases outside the gene matches. The CDR3 contains 15 residues. The DNA of the CDR3 is TGTGCCAGCAGCTACATCGGACAGGGAGTAAGCGAGCAGTACTTC. Amino acids: CASSYIGQGVSEQYF.

The chain combines TRBV30 with TRBJ2-3; D may be TRBD2 (5 bases). Between the trimmed V and J ends, which lost 3 bases and 2 bases, there was a span of 9 bases. The CDR3 extends over 13 amino acids. Germline-derived CDR1 and CDR2 are GTSNPN and SVGIG (reference sequence). The CDR3, as DNA: TGTGCCTGGAGCTTAGCGTTCACAGATACGCAGTATTTT. As protein: CAWSLAFTDTQYF.

The chain couples TRBV7-2 to TRBJ2-7, with TRBD2 matching 11 bases. This CDR3 region has 15 residues. The ends lost 4 bases at V and 7 bases at J; junction bases unmatched: 9. In germline, CDR1 is SGHTA, CDR2 FQGNSA. As DNA, the CDR3 is TGTGCCAGCAGCTCTATAGCGGGAGGGCTGTGGGAGCAGTACTTC. Protein: CASSSIAGGLWEQYF.

This clone turned up a few times. V is TRBV5-6 and J is TRBJ2-1; 8 bases fit TRBD1. Losses at the gene ends were 1 base for V and 4 bases for J; bases not matched to a gene: 1. The germline V gene encodes CDR1 SGHDT and CDR2 YYEEEE. The CDR3 is 14 amino acids. CDR3 residues: CASSLTGGYNEQFF. In nucleotides, the CDR3 is TGTGCCAGCAGCTTGACAGGGGGGTACAATGAGCAGTTCTTC. Variable domain in full (rest from reference TRBV5-6 and TRBJ2-1): DAGVTQSPTHLIKTRGQQVTLRCSPKSGHDTVSWYQQALGQGPQFIFQYYEEEERQRGNFPDRFSGHQFPNYSSELNVNALLLGDSALYLCASSLTGGYNEQFFGPGTRLTVL.

The rearrangement links TRBV5-4 to TRBJ2-6; possibly TRBD1 for D (5 bases). Trimming cost V 1 base and J 2 bases, with 16 bases left between them. The germline gives CDR1 SGHNT, CDR2 YYREEE (reference sequence). This CDR3 region has 18 residues. CDR3 DNA: TGTGCCAGCAGCTTGCTGTCGATTATACAGGCTGGGGCCAACGTCCTGACTTTC. Its protein is CASSLLSIIQAGANVLTF.

This clone was observed once. The CDR3 here is CASRFCLAGGLDIQYF. The CDR3 DNA sequence: TGTGCAAGTCGCTTCTGTTTAGCGGGAGGGCTAGACATTCAGTACTTC. This chain connects TRBV12-2 to TRBJ2-4; the D call in the table, TRBD2, was not verified against the DNA. TRBV12-2 constitutes a pseudogene. This CDR3 comprises 16 residues.

This clone was recorded once. CDR3 DNA sequence: TGTGCCAGCACCACAGGGATGAGACATTACTACGAGCAGTACTTC. Translation gives CASTTGMRHYYEQYF. V gene TRBV6-6 combines with J gene TRBJ2-7; possible D gene TRBD1, 6 bases. The germline CDR1 and CDR2 sequences are MNHNY and SVGAGI (reference sequence). The CDR3 has 15 residues. Trimming cost V 7 bases and J 3 bases, with 19 bases left between them.

The chain uses TRBV7-9 and TRBJ2-2; no definite D call. CDR1 and CDR2 (germline): SEHNR, FQNEAQ (reference sequence). V dropped 5 bases and J dropped 1 base, with 11 bases sitting between them. This CDR3 contains 15 residues. CDR3 sequence: CASSLTAQNTGELFF. CDR3 nucleotides: TGTGCCAGCAGCCTCACTGCCCAGAACACCGGGGAGCTGTTTTTT.

J is TRBJ2-3 and V is TRBV30; 9 nucleotides match TRBD2. The CDR3 is 14 residues long. J gave up 5 bases and V 5 bases, and 8 bases lay outside the gene matches. Germline CDR1 reads GTSNPN; CDR2 reads SVGIG (reference sequence). The CDR3 sequence is CAWQGGRAVDTQYF. CDR3 nucleotides: TGTGCCTGGCAAGGCGGGAGGGCCGTAGATACGCAGTATTTT.